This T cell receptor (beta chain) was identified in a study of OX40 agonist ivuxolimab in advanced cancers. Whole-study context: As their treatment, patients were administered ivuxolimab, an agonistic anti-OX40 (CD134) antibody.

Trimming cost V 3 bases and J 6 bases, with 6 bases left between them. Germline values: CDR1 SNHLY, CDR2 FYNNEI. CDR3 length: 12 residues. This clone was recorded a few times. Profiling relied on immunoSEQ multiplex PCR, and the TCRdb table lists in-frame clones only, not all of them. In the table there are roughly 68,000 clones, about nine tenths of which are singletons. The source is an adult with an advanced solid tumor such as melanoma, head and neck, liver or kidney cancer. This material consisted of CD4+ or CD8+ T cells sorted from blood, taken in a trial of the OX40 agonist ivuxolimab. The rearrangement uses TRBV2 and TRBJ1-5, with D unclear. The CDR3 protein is CASSEGSQPQHF. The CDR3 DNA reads TGTGCCAGCAGTGAGGGGAGTCAGCCCCAGCATTTT.